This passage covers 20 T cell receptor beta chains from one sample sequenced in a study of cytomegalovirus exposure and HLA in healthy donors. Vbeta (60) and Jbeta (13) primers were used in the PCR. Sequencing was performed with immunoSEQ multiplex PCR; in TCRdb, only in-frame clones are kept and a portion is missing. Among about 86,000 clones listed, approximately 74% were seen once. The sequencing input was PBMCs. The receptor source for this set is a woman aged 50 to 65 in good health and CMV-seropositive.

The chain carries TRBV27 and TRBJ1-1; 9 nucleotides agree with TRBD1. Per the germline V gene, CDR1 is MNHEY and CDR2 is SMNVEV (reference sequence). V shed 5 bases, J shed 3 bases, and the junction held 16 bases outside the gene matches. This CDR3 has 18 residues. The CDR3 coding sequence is TGTGCCAGCAGTGAATTACAGGGGGCGGGGAGCCCTGACACTGAAGCTTTCTTT. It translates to CASSELQGAGSPDTEAFF.

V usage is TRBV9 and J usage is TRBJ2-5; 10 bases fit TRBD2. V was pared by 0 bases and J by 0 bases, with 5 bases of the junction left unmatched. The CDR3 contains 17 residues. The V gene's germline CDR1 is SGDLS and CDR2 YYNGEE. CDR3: CASSVAASGRDQETQYF. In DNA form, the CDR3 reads TGTGCCAGCAGCGTAGCGGCTAGCGGGAGAGACCAAGAGACCCAGTACTTC.

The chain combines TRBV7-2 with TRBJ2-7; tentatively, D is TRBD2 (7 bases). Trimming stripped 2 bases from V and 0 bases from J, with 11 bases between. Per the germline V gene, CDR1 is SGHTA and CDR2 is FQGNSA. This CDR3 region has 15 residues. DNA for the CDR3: TGTGCCAGCAGCTTACGAGGGGGGGCCTCCTACGAGCAGTACTTC. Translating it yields CASSLRGGASYEQYF.

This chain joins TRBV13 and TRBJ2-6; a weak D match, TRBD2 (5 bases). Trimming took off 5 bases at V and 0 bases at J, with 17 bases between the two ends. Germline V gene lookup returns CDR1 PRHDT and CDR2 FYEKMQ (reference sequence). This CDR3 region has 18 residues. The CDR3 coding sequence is TGTGCCAGCAGCCCAAGTCTAGCCACAGTCTCTGGGGCCAACGTCCTGACTTTC. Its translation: CASSPSLATVSGANVLTF.

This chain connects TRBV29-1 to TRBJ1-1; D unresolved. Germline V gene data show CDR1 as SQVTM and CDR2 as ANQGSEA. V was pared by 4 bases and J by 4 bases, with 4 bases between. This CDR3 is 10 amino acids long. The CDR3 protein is CSVAGTEAFF. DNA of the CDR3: TGCAGCGTTGCGGGCACTGAAGCTTTCTTT. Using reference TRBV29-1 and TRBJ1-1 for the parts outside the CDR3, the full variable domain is SAVISQKPSRDICQRGTSLTIQCQVDSQVTMMFWYRQQPGQSLTLIATANQGSEATYESGFVIDKFPISRPNLTFSTLTVSNMSPEDSSIYLCSVAGTEAFFGQGTRLTVV.

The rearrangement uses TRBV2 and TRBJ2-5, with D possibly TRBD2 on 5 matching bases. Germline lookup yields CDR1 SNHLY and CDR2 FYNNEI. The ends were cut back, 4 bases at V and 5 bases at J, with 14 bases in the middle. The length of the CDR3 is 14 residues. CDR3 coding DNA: TGTGCCAGCAGTGGGTCGGGGTCGGGGGAGACCCAGTACTTC. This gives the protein CASSGSGSGETQYF. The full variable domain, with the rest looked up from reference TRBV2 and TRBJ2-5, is EPEVTQTPSHQVTQMGQEVILRCVPISNHLYFYWYRQILGQKVEFLVSFYNNEISEKSEIFDDQFSVERPDGSNFTLKIRSTKLEDSAMYFCASSGSGSGETQYFGPGTRLLVL.

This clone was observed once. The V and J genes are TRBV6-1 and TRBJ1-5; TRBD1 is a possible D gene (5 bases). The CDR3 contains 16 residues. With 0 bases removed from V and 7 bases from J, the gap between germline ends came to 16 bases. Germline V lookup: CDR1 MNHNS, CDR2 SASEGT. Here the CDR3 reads CASSEAANRIEQPQHF. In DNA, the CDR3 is TGTGCCAGCAGTGAAGCGGCAAACAGGATCGAACAGCCCCAGCATTTT.

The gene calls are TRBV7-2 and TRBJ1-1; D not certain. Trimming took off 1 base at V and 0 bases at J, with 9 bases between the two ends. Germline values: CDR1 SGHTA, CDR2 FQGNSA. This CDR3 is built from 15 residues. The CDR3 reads CASSLVAGMNTEAFF. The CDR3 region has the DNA TGTGCCAGCAGCTTAGTTGCGGGGATGAACACTGAAGCTTTCTTT.

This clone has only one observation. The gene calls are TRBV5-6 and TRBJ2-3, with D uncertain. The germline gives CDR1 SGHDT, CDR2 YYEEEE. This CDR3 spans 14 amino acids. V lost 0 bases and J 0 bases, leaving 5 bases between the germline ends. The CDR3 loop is CASSLALSTDTQYF. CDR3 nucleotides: TGTGCCAGCAGCTTGGCTTTGAGCACAGATACGCAGTATTTT.

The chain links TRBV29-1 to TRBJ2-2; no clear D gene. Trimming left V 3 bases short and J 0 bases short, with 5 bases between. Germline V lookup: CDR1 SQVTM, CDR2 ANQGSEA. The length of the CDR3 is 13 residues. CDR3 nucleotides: TGCAGCGTTGATGTATCGAACACCGGGGAGCTGTTTTTT. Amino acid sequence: CSVDVSNTGELFF.

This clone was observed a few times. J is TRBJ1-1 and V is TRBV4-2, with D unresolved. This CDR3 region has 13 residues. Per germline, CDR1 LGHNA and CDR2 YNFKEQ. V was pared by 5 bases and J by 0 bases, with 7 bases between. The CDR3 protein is CASSSLMNTEAFF. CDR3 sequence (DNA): TGTGCCAGCAGCTCCTTAATGAACACTGAAGCTTTCTTT.

The chain's CDR3 is CASSGERRSEVVTDTQYF. The CDR3 DNA follows: TGTGCCAGCAGCGGAGAAAGGAGGAGCGAGGTAGTGACAGATACGCAGTATTTT. The chain couples TRBV9 to TRBJ2-3, with D possibly TRBD2 on 5 matching bases. Trimming cost V 3 bases and J 3 bases, with 23 bases left between them. Per germline, CDR1 SGDLS and CDR2 YYNGEE. This CDR3 has 18 residues.

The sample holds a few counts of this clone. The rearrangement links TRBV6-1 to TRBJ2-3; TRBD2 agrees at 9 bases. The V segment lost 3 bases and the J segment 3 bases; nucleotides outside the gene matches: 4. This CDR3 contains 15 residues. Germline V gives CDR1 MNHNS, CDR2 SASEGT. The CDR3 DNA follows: TGTGCCAGCAGTGAGGTAGCGGGAGCAACAGATACGCAGTATTTT. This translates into CASSEVAGATDTQYF.

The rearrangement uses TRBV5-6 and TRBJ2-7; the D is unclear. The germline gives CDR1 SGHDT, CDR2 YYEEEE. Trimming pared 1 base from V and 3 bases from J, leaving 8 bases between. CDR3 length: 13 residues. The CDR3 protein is CASSLYGSYEQYF. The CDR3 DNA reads TGTGCCAGCAGCTTGTATGGCAGCTACGAGCAGTACTTC.

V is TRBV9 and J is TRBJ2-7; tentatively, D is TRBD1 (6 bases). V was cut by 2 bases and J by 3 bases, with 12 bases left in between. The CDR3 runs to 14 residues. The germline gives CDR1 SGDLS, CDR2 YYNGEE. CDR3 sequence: CASSVGAPLYEQYF. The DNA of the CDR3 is TGTGCCAGCAGCGTGGGGGCCCCCCTCTACGAGCAGTACTTC. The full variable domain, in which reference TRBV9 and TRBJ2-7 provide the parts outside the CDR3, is DSGVTQTPKHLITATGQRVTLRCSPRSGDLSVYWYQQSLDQGLQFLIQYYNGEERAKGNILERFSAQQFPDLHSELNLSSLELGDSALYFCASSVGAPLYEQYFGPGTRLTVT.

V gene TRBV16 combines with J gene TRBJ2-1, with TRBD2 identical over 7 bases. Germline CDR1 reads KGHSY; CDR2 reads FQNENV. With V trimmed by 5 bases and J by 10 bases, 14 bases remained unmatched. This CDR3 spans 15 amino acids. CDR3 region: CASSRTGRESWEQFF. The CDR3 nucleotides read TGTGCCAGCAGCAGGACCGGGCGGGAGTCCTGGGAGCAGTTCTTC.

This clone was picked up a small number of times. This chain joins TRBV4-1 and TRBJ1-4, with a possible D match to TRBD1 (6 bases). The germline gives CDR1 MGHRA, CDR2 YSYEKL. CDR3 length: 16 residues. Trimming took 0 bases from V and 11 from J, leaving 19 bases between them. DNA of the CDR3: TGCGCCAGCAGCCAAGATCTGGGCAGGGGCCGAGGGAAACTGTTTTTT. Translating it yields CASSQDLGRGRGKLFF.

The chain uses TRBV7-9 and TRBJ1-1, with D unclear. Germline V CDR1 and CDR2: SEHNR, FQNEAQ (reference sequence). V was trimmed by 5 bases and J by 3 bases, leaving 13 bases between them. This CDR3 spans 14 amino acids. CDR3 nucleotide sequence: TGTGCCAGCAGCCCCGTCCTAACGGACACTGAAGCTTTCTTT. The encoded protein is CASSPVLTDTEAFF.

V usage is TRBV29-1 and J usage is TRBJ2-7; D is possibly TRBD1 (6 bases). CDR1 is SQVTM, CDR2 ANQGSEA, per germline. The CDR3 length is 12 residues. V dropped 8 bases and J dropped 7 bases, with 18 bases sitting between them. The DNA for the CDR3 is TGCAGCACATCGGGACCCCAGGGGGAGCAGTACTTC. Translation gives CSTSGPQGEQYF.

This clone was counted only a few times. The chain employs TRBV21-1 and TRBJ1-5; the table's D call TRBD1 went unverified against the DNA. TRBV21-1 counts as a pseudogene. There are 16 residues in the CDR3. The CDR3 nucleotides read TGTGCCAGCAGCAAAATCGTCGACAGGGGGCATCAGCCCCAGCATTTT. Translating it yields CASSKIVDRGHQPQHF.